This TCR beta chain stems from a study of cytomegalovirus exposure and HLA in healthy donors. General study points: CMV antigen specificity was confirmed in vitro for a few CMV-associated chains. The study flagged roughly 160 TCR beta chains as cytomegalovirus-associated. In all likelihood, a cluster of highly shared sequence variants was a sequencing artifact.

Germline V CDR1 and CDR2: SGHRS, YFSETQ. The CDR3 has 12 residues. Deletions cut 3 bases from V and 6 bases from J, with 9 bases between. Primers: 60 Vbeta forward and 13 Jbeta reverse. TCRdb's table, derived via immunoSEQ multiplex PCR, lists solely in-frame clones and lacks some. The sample lists under 150,000 clones; about a tenth were seen once. Only a few counts were recorded for this clone. Its antigen is as yet unknown. The chain is built from TRBV5-1 and TRBJ1-2, with D maybe TRBD1 (5 bases). The specimen was PBMCs. The clonotype was recovered from a male donor in good health and CMV-seronegative. The CDR3 reads CASSWRGDGYTF. The CDR3 DNA reads as TGCGCCAGCAGCTGGAGGGGCGATGGCTACACCTTC.